These 27 T cell receptor beta chains originate from one sample sequenced in a study of T cell repertoires in cytomegalovirus infection. A single record per CDR3 protein comes from TCRdb applying MiXCR to the reads. This table holds 500,000 or so distinct CDR3 sequences, 15% to 20% found once. Sequences were obtained from CD8+ T cells from PBMCs. Source of these receptors: a human donor in good health (CMV status not recorded). Some clones in this sample may be carry-over from other donors' samples.

The chain carries TRBV15 and TRBJ1-4; the D gene is possibly TRBD1 (5 bases). The length of the CDR3 is 16 residues. The V end was cut by 0 bases, the J end by 5 bases, with 13 bases between. CDR1 is LNHNV, CDR2 YYDKDF, per germline (reference sequence). Here the CDR3 reads CATSRDKRTQNEKLFF. CDR3 nucleotides: TGTGCCACCAGCAGAGATAAGAGGACACAAAATGAAAAACTGTTTTTT.

The V and J genes are TRBV6-1 and TRBJ2-7; 8 bases align to TRBD2. This CDR3 has 16 residues. The junction had 12 bases not matched to a gene; V was cut back by 4 bases and J by 4 bases. Germline loops: CDR1 MNHNS, CDR2 SASEGT. The CDR3 loop reads CASSAGRGAKWYEQYF. The CDR3 nucleotides read TGTGCCAGCAGTGCTGGGCGGGGGGCCAAATGGTACGAGCAGTACTTC.

This clonotype has ten or more counts. This rearrangement joins TRBV6-5 to TRBJ2-7; no definite D call. Trimming removed 6 bases from V and 2 bases from J, with 11 bases in between. Germline V gene lookup returns CDR1 MNHEY and CDR2 SVGAGI. The CDR3 has 13 amino acids. CDR3 sequence: CASRGVDAYEQYF. CDR3 sequence (DNA): TGTGCCAGCAGAGGCGTGGACGCCTACGAGCAGTACTTC.

The rearrangement joins TRBV19 to TRBJ1-1; 7 positions agree with TRBD1. V lost 6 bases, J lost 5 bases, and 9 bases stayed unmatched. CDR1 is LNHDA, CDR2 SQIVND, per germline (reference sequence). This CDR3 has 14 amino acids. The CDR3 loop reads CASSANRGQTEAFF. CDR3 DNA: TGTGCCAGTAGCGCAAACAGGGGTCAGACTGAAGCTTTCTTT. The complete variable domain, with remaining parts taken from reference TRBV19 and TRBJ1-1, reads DGGITQSPKYLFRKEGQNVTLSCEQNLNHDAMYWYRQDPGQGLRLIYYSQIVNDFQKGDIAEGYSVSREKKESFPLTVTSAQKNPTAFYLCASSANRGQTEAFFGQGTRLTVV.

V and J are TRBV6-4 and TRBJ2-3, with 8 bases that match TRBD2. The CDR3 has 15 residues. Trimming cost V 5 bases and J 6 bases; bases outside gene matches: 10. Germline CDR1 is MRHNA and CDR2 is SNTAGT. CDR3 DNA: TGTGCCAGCAGTCCCTTCGGGGGGGCGCGGGATACGCAGTATTTT. Protein sequence: CASSPFGGARDTQYF.

In this sample, this clonotype turned up many times. This sequence joins TRBV7-3 and TRBJ1-2; D not resolved. Looked up from germline, CDR1 is SGHTA and CDR2 is FQGTGA. The V gene lost 4 bases and the J gene lost 8 bases, with 14 bases spanning the gap. The CDR3 extends over 13 amino acids. The CDR3 DNA sequence: TGTGCCAGCAGCTCCCGCCCAGACGAGGGCTACACCTTC. As protein: CASSSRPDEGYTF.

The genes are TRBV2 and TRBJ2-1, with 10 nucleotides matching TRBD1. This CDR3 contains 17 residues. In germline, CDR1 is SNHLY, CDR2 FYNNEI. The junction had 12 bases not matched to a gene; V was cut back by 5 bases and J by 5 bases. The chain's CDR3 is CASSILRDRGVNNEQFF. In nucleotides, the CDR3 is TGTGCCAGCAGTATTCTCCGGGACAGGGGAGTGAACAATGAGCAGTTCTTC. The full variable domain, in which reference TRBV2 and TRBJ2-1 provide the parts outside the CDR3, is EPEVTQTPSHQVTQMGQEVILRCVPISNHLYFYWYRQILGQKVEFLVSFYNNEISEKSEIFDDQFSVERPDGSNFTLKIRSTKLEDSAMYFCASSILRDRGVNNEQFFGPGTRLTVL.

This clonotype was seen repeatedly, ten times or more. The CDR3 sequence is CASSFEGSGANVLTF. The CDR3 DNA reads TGTGCCAGCAGCTTCGAAGGCTCTGGGGCCAACGTCCTGACTTTC. The V gene is TRBV7-9, the J gene TRBJ2-6; D call uncertain. In germline, CDR1 is SEHNR, CDR2 FQNEAQ (reference sequence). With 3 bases removed from V and 0 bases from J, the gap between germline ends came to 6 bases. This CDR3 is 15 amino acids long.

The chain has TRBV12-3 or TRBV12-4 and TRBJ2-2; D is unclear. The CDR3 is 14 residues long. The V end was cut by 7 bases, the J end by 5 bases, with 14 bases between. The CDR3 protein is CASTAGPGTGELFF. The CDR3 bases are TGTGCCAGCACTGCAGGCCCAGGTACCGGGGAGCTGTTTTTT.

This clonotype was counted ten times or more. V usage is TRBV11-1 and J usage is TRBJ2-7, with D unresolved. CDR1 is SGHAT, CDR2 FQDESV, per germline (reference sequence). Trimming took 2 bases from V and 3 from J, leaving 8 bases between them. The CDR3 has 13 residues. The CDR3: CASSLKGIYEQYF. The CDR3 DNA sequence: TGTGCCAGCAGCTTAAAGGGTATCTACGAGCAGTACTTC.

The table lists this clonotype with a few counts. The CDR3 DNA follows: TGCAGCGTTGTCGCAGGGACCTACGAGCAGTACTTC. Translating gives CSVVAGTYEQYF. This chain connects TRBV29-1 to TRBJ2-7, with D perhaps matching TRBD1 (5 bases). Per the germline V gene, CDR1 is SQVTM and CDR2 is ANQGSEA. The CDR3 has 12 residues. The V and J ends lost 4 bases and 2 bases respectively, with 9 bases between them.

This clonotype was observed a handful of times. The chain combines TRBV27 with TRBJ1-1; TRBD1 might be the D (6 bases). Germline CDR1 and CDR2: MNHEY and SMNVEV (reference sequence). Deletions cut 10 bases from V and 5 bases from J, with 14 bases between. The CDR3 consists of 12 residues. The CDR3 DNA follows: TGTGCCACCCAGGGAGGGGGTACTGAAGCTTTCTTT. Amino acid sequence: CATQGGGTEAFF.

This chain links TRBV11-2 with TRBJ2-7, with 9 bases lining up with TRBD2. Germline loops: CDR1 SGHAT, CDR2 FQNNGV. Trimming took 5 bases from V and 0 from J; bases not matched to a gene: 17. This CDR3 is 19 amino acids long. This CDR3 is CASSQWSGRSITGSYEQYF. The DNA for the CDR3 is TGTGCCAGCAGCCAGTGGAGCGGGAGGAGTATTACGGGCTCCTACGAGCAGTACTTC.

The V gene is TRBV20-1, the J gene TRBJ2-3, with 12 positions matching TRBD2. Trimming removed 3 bases from V and 2 bases from J; junction bases left unmatched: 6. CDR3 length: 16 residues. The germline V gene encodes CDR1 DFQATT and CDR2 SNEGSKA (reference sequence). The CDR3 region has the DNA TGCAGTGCTAGTTGGCGACTAGCGGGGGTCACAGATACGCAGTATTTT. Encoded protein: CSASWRLAGVTDTQYF.

The chain is built from TRBV4-1 and TRBJ1-1, with a possible D match to TRBD1 (5 bases). There are 14 residues in the CDR3. V lost 4 bases, J lost 5 bases, and 14 bases lay in between. CDR1 MGHRA and CDR2 YSYEKL come from the germline V gene. CDR3 sequence reads: CASSLSRGTTEAFF. CDR3 nucleotides: TGCGCCAGCAGCCTTAGTAGGGGAACAACTGAAGCTTTCTTT.

This clonotype was seen ten or more times. The V gene is TRBV11-2, the J gene TRBJ2-3; D gene ambiguous. Looked up from germline, CDR1 is SGHAT and CDR2 is FQNNGV. The germline V and J ends were trimmed by 1 base and 0 bases, with 20 bases remaining between them. This CDR3 has 19 residues. As DNA, the CDR3 is TGTGCCAGCAGCTTAGCCTGGCTCCCCAGCGAAACTAGCACAGATACGCAGTATTTT. Protein: CASSLAWLPSETSTDTQYF.

This clonotype was counted at least ten times. The chain joins TRBV27 to TRBJ1-4; D not certain. CDR1 MNHEY and CDR2 SMNVEV come from the germline V gene (reference sequence). Trimming shortened V by 5 bases and J by 4 bases, and 5 bases separated the two germline ends. The CDR3 runs to 12 residues. CDR3 protein: CASSDGNEKLFF. DNA of the CDR3: TGTGCCAGCAGTGACGGTAATGAAAAACTGTTTTTT.

This clonotype was counted ten times or more. This rearrangement joins TRBV7-6 to TRBJ2-7; 9 positions match TRBD2. The CDR3 is 15 amino acids. The junction had 4 bases not matched to a gene; V was cut back by 2 bases and J by 2 bases. CDR1 is SGHVS, CDR2 FNYEAQ, per germline. The CDR3 DNA follows: TGTGCCAGCAGCTTAAATAGCGGGAGTGCCTACGAGCAGTACTTC. Translation gives CASSLNSGSAYEQYF.

The table lists this clonotype with many counts. Written as DNA, the CDR3 is TGTGCCAGCAGTTACGAATACAGAATCAGCTCTGGGGCCAACGTCCTGACTTTC. It yields the protein CASSYEYRISSGANVLTF. The chain carries TRBV6-6 and TRBJ2-6; D is unclear. The V end was cut by 2 bases, the J end by 0 bases, with 14 bases between. Germline V lookup: CDR1 MNHNY, CDR2 SVGAGI (reference sequence). The length of the CDR3 is 18 residues.

The rearrangement uses TRBV6-5 and TRBJ2-1; D is possibly TRBD2 (6 bases). CDR1 MNHEY and CDR2 SVGAGI come from the germline V gene. The CDR3 extends over 15 amino acids. The ends were cut back, 6 bases at V and 0 bases at J, with 12 bases in the middle. The CDR3 is CASRYGGPSYNEQFF. CDR3 DNA sequence: TGTGCCAGCAGGTACGGGGGTCCCTCCTACAATGAGCAGTTCTTC.

This clonotype was seen repeatedly, ten times or more. The J gene is TRBJ2-7, the V gene TRBV7-6; TRBD2 is a possible D gene (6 bases). This CDR3 has 16 residues. Germline V gene data show CDR1 as SGHVS and CDR2 as FNYEAQ. V lost 5 bases to trimming and J lost 2 bases, with 19 bases between them. The CDR3 sequence: CASSRSGGIETYEQYF. The CDR3 DNA is TGTGCCAGCAGCCGTTCTGGCGGGATTGAAACCTACGAGCAGTACTTC.

The chain combines TRBV20-1 with TRBJ2-7; 7 bases fit TRBD2. The CDR3 spans 16 residues. V lost 5 bases to trimming and J lost 7 bases; unmatched junction nucleotides: 20. Per the germline V gene, CDR1 is DFQATT and CDR2 is SNEGSKA (reference sequence). The CDR3 loop reads CSAVGWGGEGVREQYF. CDR3 coding DNA: TGCAGTGCTGTAGGTTGGGGAGGGGAGGGCGTTCGGGAGCAGTACTTC.

The chain uses TRBV6-5 and TRBJ1-1, with TRBD1 matching 7 bases. Per the germline V gene, CDR1 is MNHEY and CDR2 is SVGAGI. The CDR3 extends over 15 amino acids. V lost 6 bases to trimming and J lost 1 base; unmatched junction nucleotides: 8. The CDR3 is CASRLRGPGNTEAFF. In nucleotides, the CDR3 is TGTGCCAGCAGGCTAAGGGGGCCTGGGAACACTGAAGCTTTCTTT.

This clonotype was seen many times. The chain couples TRBV7-2 to TRBJ2-2; unclear D gene. This CDR3 has 12 residues. The V end lost 1 base, the J end lost 7 bases, and 4 bases lay between the germline ends. CDR1 is SGHTA, CDR2 FQGNSA, per germline. CDR3: CASSLVVGELFF. The CDR3 DNA reads as TGTGCCAGCAGCTTAGTTGTCGGGGAGCTGTTTTTT. Looking up the rest from reference TRBV7-2 and TRBJ2-2 gives the full variable domain: GAGVSQSPSNKVTEKGKDVELRCDPISGHTALYWYRQSLGQGLEFLIYFQGNSAPDKSGLPSDRFSAERTGGSVSTLTIQRTQQEDSAVYLCASSLVVGELFFGEGSRLTVL.

This clonotype was observed a handful of times. This chain uses TRBV27 with TRBJ2-7; 12 bases fit TRBD1. Trimming took 10 bases from V and 6 from J; bases not matched to a gene: 4. The CDR3 loop spans 12 amino acids. CDR1 and CDR2 from the germline V gene are MNHEY and SMNVEV (reference sequence). Here the CDR3 DNA reads TGTGCCACGGGGGACAGGGGGCTCGAGCAGTACTTC. Its translation: CATGDRGLEQYF.

This clonotype was recorded a few times. The chain has TRBV19 and TRBJ2-1; 9 bases match TRBD1. The V segment lost 5 bases and the J segment 9 bases; nucleotides outside the gene matches: 8. The CDR3 totals 14 residues. The germline V gene encodes CDR1 LNHDA and CDR2 SQIVND (reference sequence). CDR3 sequence (DNA): TGTGCCAGTAGTCCCTGGGACAGGGTGGGTGAGCAGTTCTTC. Translating gives CASSPWDRVGEQFF.

This clonotype was seen at least ten times. The CDR3 region is CASSSGQGSTYEQYF. The CDR3 DNA reads TGTGCCAGCAGCTCCGGACAGGGCAGTACCTACGAGCAGTACTTC. The rearrangement links TRBV11-2 to TRBJ2-7; 8 positions match TRBD1. The germline gives CDR1 SGHAT, CDR2 FQNNGV. The trim removed 4 bases at V and 2 bases at J, leaving 7 bases unmatched. The CDR3 runs 15 residues.